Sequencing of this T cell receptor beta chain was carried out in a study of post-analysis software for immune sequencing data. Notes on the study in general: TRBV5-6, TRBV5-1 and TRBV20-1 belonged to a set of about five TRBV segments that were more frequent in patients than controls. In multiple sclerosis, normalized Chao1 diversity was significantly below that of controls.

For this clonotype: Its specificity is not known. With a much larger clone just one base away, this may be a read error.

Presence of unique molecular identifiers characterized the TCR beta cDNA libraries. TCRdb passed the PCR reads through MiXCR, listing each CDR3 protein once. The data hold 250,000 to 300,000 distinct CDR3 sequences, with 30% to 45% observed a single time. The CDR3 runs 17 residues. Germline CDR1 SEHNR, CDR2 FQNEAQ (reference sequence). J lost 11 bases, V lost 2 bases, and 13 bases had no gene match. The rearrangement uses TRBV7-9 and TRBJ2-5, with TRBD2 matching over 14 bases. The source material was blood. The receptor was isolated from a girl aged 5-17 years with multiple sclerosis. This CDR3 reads CASSLRGTSGSYNEQYF. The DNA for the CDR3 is TGTGCCAGCAGCTTACGGGGGACTAGCGGGAGTTACAATGAGCAGTACTTC.